Each of the 28 T cell receptor beta chains below was sequenced from the same sample in a study of T cells in Graves' hyperthyroidism and ophthalmopathy (dated by TCRdb to about 2019). Library preparation used multiplex PCR. Instrument on record: Illumina HiSeq 2000. The TCR beta CDR3 regions were amplified from RNA transcripts. The TCR CDR3 was subjected to a first round of RT-PCR using the HTBI primer set and the Qiagen OneStep RT-PCR kit. TCRdb cleaned the public reads at Q25 with fastp, built clones with MiXCR and kept in-frame beta chains. Each entry is one CDR3 protein sequence, shown with its most common DNA and genes. The sample has about 480,000 distinct CDR3 sequences on record, around an eighth of them singletons. The ten largest clones capture around 17% of the sample. Sequencing was done on a sample of blood. These receptors were collected from a woman younger than 30 with Graves' hyperthyroidism.

The chain links TRBV27 to TRBJ2-1; weak D call: TRBD2 (5 bases). The germline V and J ends were trimmed by 6 bases and 10 bases, with 16 bases remaining between them. Germline CDR1 and CDR2: MNHEY and SMNVEV (reference sequence). The CDR3 consists of 13 residues. The CDR3 coding sequence is TGTGCCAGCAGAAGAAACCGGGATCTCGAGCAGTTCTTC. It is translated as CASRRNRDLEQFF.

This clonotype has just a few counts. This chain's CDR3 is CASSIGPSADEQFF. The CDR3 DNA is TGTGCCAGTAGTATTGGGCCCTCAGCGGATGAGCAGTTCTTC. The chain uses TRBV19 and TRBJ2-1; possible D gene TRBD2, 5 bases. The CDR3 is made up of 14 amino acids. Germline assignment: CDR1 LNHDA and CDR2 SQIVND (reference sequence). With 3 bases removed from V and 8 bases from J, the gap between germline ends came to 14 bases.

The sample holds many counts of this clonotype. This chain uses TRBV2 with TRBJ2-2; 7 bases match TRBD2. Per the germline V gene, CDR1 is SNHLY and CDR2 is FYNNEI. This CDR3 contains 13 residues. With V trimmed by 8 bases and J by 4 bases, 4 bases remained unmatched. CDR3 amino acids: CASGREGTGELFF. The CDR3 nucleotides are TGTGCCAGCGGGAGGGAGGGCACCGGGGAGCTGTTTTTT. Complete variable domain (other parts from reference TRBV2 and TRBJ2-2): EPEVTQTPSHQVTQMGQEVILRCVPISNHLYFYWYRQILGQKVEFLVSFYNNEISEKSEIFDDQFSVERPDGSNFTLKIRSTKLEDSAMYFCASGREGTGELFFGEGSRLTVL.

J is TRBJ2-2 and V is TRBV19, with 9 bases fitting TRBD2. V shed 3 bases, J shed 7 bases, and the junction held 0 bases outside the gene matches. CDR3 length: 13 amino acids. Germline assignment: CDR1 LNHDA and CDR2 SQIVND (reference sequence). CDR3 sequence: CASSISGGGELFF. In DNA form, the CDR3 reads TGTGCCAGTAGTATTAGCGGGGGCGGGGAGCTGTTTTTT. The variable domain in full, completed from reference TRBV19 and TRBJ2-2, reads DGGITQSPKYLFRKEGQNVTLSCEQNLNHDAMYWYRQDPGQGLRLIYYSQIVNDFQKGDIAEGYSVSREKKESFPLTVTSAQKNPTAFYLCASSISGGGELFFGEGSRLTVL.

This clonotype turned up a few times. In DNA form, the CDR3 reads TGCGCCAGCAGCCTCACAGGGGGGCGAGAGTACGAGCAGTACGTC. It codes for CASSLTGGREYEQYV. This chain links TRBV5-1 with TRBJ2-7; 8 bases line up with TRBD1. CDR1 and CDR2 from the germline V gene are SGHRS and YFSETQ. V lost 4 bases and J lost 4; bases outside the gene matches: 10. This CDR3 is built from 15 residues.

This clonotype was detected ten times or more. The chain uses TRBV20-1 and TRBJ1-5; perhaps TRBD1 as D (6 bases). Trimming took off 6 bases at V and 4 bases at J, with 16 bases between the two ends. Germline CDR1 and CDR2: DFQATT and SNEGSKA (reference sequence). CDR3 length: 14 residues. CDR3 residues: CSAYRGGPNQPQHF. In DNA, the CDR3 is TGCAGTGCCTACCGGGGGGGCCCGAATCAGCCCCAGCATTTT.

The V and J genes are TRBV19 and TRBJ2-3; the match to TRBD1 covers 10 bases. J lost 1 base, V lost 3 bases, and 7 bases had no gene match. The germline V gene has CDR1 LNHDA and CDR2 SQIVND (reference sequence). The CDR3 loop spans 17 amino acids. The CDR3 spells CASSIGPGTGGTDTQYF. The CDR3 bases are TGTGCCAGTAGTATCGGCCCCGGGACAGGGGGCACAGATACGCAGTATTTT.

This clonotype turned up a few times. This chain connects TRBV9 to TRBJ2-7; 10 bases are shared with TRBD1. The CDR3 extends over 13 amino acids. Germline values: CDR1 SGDLS, CDR2 YYNGEE. Germline trimming cut 10 bases from V and 8 bases from J; bases unmatched to any gene: 12. The DNA for the CDR3 is TGTGCCGGCAACGTTGGGGACAGGGGTCAGCAGTACTTC. This translates into CAGNVGDRGQQYF.

This clonotype was found many times. The chain links TRBV29-1 to TRBJ2-2, with TRBD2 as a possible D gene (5 bases). Trimming stripped 2 bases from V and 3 bases from J, with 10 bases between. The CDR3 spans 14 residues. Germline CDR1 is SQVTM and CDR2 is ANQGSEA. The CDR3: CSVEMGADTGELFF. The CDR3 DNA reads TGCAGCGTTGAAATGGGAGCGGACACCGGGGAGCTGTTTTTT.

In its sample, this clonotype was seen many times. The rearrangement joins TRBV5-1 to TRBJ2-3; no definite D call. Germline CDR1 is SGHRS and CDR2 is YFSETQ. V lost 4 bases to trimming and J lost 4 bases, with 10 bases between them. The CDR3 runs to 13 residues. In nucleotides, the CDR3 is TGCGCCAGCAGCCCCCAAACGGCAGATACGCAGTATTTT. It specifies CASSPQTADTQYF.

This clonotype was observed many times. This sequence may be a read error, since a much larger clone differs from it by one base. The chain employs TRBV2 and TRBJ1-2, with D possibly TRBD1 on 5 matching bases. The germline V gene encodes CDR1 SNHLY and CDR2 FYNNEI. V lost 1 base, J lost 6 bases, and 12 bases lay in between. The CDR3 runs 14 residues. The CDR3 DNA sequence: TGTGCCAGCAGTGAAGGAGGGGCTGGGCATGGCTACACCTTC. This gives the protein CASSEGGAGHGYTF.

This clonotype was detected many times. The J gene is TRBJ2-5, the V gene TRBV5-1; 10 bases agree with TRBD2. V was pared by 5 bases and J by 4 bases, with 11 bases of the junction left unmatched. Germline V gene sequence: CDR1 SGHRS, CDR2 YFSETQ. CDR3 length equals 16 residues. The CDR3 region is CASRSLAGGAAETQYF. CDR3 sequence (DNA): TGCGCCAGCAGATCCTTAGCGGGAGGAGCGGCAGAGACCCAGTACTTC.

This clonotype was counted many times. This chain joins TRBV13 and TRBJ1-6; 8 positions match TRBD1. The length of the CDR3 is 16 residues. Trimming removed 5 bases from V and 7 bases from J; junction bases left unmatched: 10. CDR1 and CDR2 (germline): PRHDT, FYEKMQ (reference sequence). The DNA of the CDR3 is TGTGCCAGCAGCCCAGCGGACAGGGCGAACAATTCACCCCTCCACTTT. Translation: CASSPADRANNSPLHF. Full variable domain (remainder filled in from reference TRBV13 and TRBJ1-6): AAGVIQSPRHLIKEKRETATLKCYPIPRHDTVYWYQQGPGQDPQFLISFYEKMQSDKGSIPDRFSAQQFSDYHSELNMSSLELGDSALYFCASSPADRANNSPLHFGNGTRLTVT.

The table lists this clonotype with a few counts. This chain connects TRBV19 to TRBJ1-4, with D unresolved. Germline CDR1 is LNHDA and CDR2 is SQIVND (reference sequence). V lost 5 bases, J lost 6 bases, and 7 bases lay in between. CDR3 size: 12 residues. CDR3 sequence (DNA): TGTGCCAGTAGTTGGCTGGATGAAAAACTGTTTTTT. Its protein is CASSWLDEKLFF.

The chain uses TRBV2 and TRBJ2-1; the D call may be TRBD1 or TRBD2 (7 bases each). This CDR3 contains 16 residues. Germline V lookup: CDR1 SNHLY, CDR2 FYNNEI. Deletions cut 6 bases from V and 0 bases from J, with 15 bases between. CDR3 in amino acids: CASRLREGASYNEQFF. Written as DNA, the CDR3 is TGTGCCAGCAGGCTCAGGGAGGGGGCCTCCTACAATGAGCAGTTCTTC.

This clonotype has ten or more counts. The chain joins TRBV3-1 to TRBJ2-1; D gene ambiguous. The germline V gene encodes CDR1 LGHDT and CDR2 YNNKEL (reference sequence). V gave up 2 bases and J gave up 9 bases, with 5 bases separating them. The CDR3 runs 11 residues. The CDR3 sequence is CASSQSSEQFF. CDR3 nucleotide sequence: TGTGCCAGCAGCCAATCCAGTGAGCAGTTCTTC.

This sequence joins TRBV29-1 and TRBJ2-2; D remains ambiguous. The CDR3 is 12 amino acids. V lost 7 bases to trimming and J lost 1 base, with 7 bases between them. CDR1 SQVTM and CDR2 ANQGSEA come from the germline V gene. CDR3 bases: TGCAGCGGACTCTGGAACACCGGGGAGCTGTTTTTT. Translated, it gives CSGLWNTGELFF.

This clonotype was detected ten times or more. The J gene is TRBJ1-1, the V gene TRBV2; possible D gene TRBD1, 6 bases. Deletions cut 8 bases from V and 2 bases from J, with 12 bases between. Germline loops: CDR1 SNHLY, CDR2 FYNNEI. The CDR3 is 13 amino acids. In DNA, the CDR3 is TGTGCCAGCCAAGGACAGCCAAACACTGAAGCTTTCTTT. Translating gives CASQGQPNTEAFF.

A note on this clonotype: This may arise from a read error, as a much more abundant clone is one base away. The V and J genes are TRBV3-1 and TRBJ1-2, with D uncertain. Germline lookup yields CDR1 LGHDT and CDR2 YNNKEL (reference sequence). The CDR3 length is 13 residues. The CDR3 protein is CASSQEGGYSYTF. The DNA of the CDR3 is TGTGCCAGCAGCCAAGAGGGCGGCTATAGCTACACCTTC.

This clonotype was seen only a few times. This chain joins TRBV6-2 or TRBV6-3 and TRBJ1-4; D is uncertain. This CDR3 is built from 13 residues. Looked up from germline, CDR1 is MNHEY and CDR2 is SVGEGT. Trimming cost V 7 bases and J 4 bases, with 10 bases left between them. The CDR3 sequence is CASKQFDNEKLFF. The CDR3 DNA reads as TGTGCCAGCAAGCAGTTCGATAATGAAAAACTGTTTTTT.

V is TRBV11-3 and J is TRBJ2-5, with 8 bases matching TRBD2. The germline CDR1 and CDR2 sequences are SGHNT and YENEEA. Germline trimming cut 5 bases from V and 0 bases from J; bases unmatched to any gene: 8. This CDR3 has 16 amino acids. As DNA, the CDR3 is TGTGCCAGCAGCCTGACTAGCGAGATTCACCAAGAGACCCAGTACTTC. Its translation: CASSLTSEIHQETQYF.

The chain combines TRBV2 with TRBJ1-6; 11 bases are a match to TRBD1. Germline trimming cut 6 bases from V and 10 bases from J; bases unmatched to any gene: 8. The CDR3 runs 15 residues. CDR1 is SNHLY, CDR2 FYNNEI, per germline. The CDR3 nucleotides read TGTGCCAGCAGCAAGACCGGGACAGGGGGATCACCCCTCCACTTT. Residues: CASSKTGTGGSPLHF.

This clonotype was seen ten or more times. The CDR3 bases are TGTGCCTGGAGTCAGCTGCAAAATCAGCCCCAGCATTTT. This encodes CAWSQLQNQPQHF. J is TRBJ1-5 and V is TRBV30; the D is unclear. Germline CDR1 is GTSNPN and CDR2 is SVGIG (reference sequence). The V end lost 2 bases, the J end lost 4 bases, and 9 bases lay between the germline ends. The CDR3 is 13 residues long.

This clonotype was detected ten times or more. The rearrangement uses TRBV5-1 and TRBJ2-1, with D possibly being TRBD1 (6 bases). The germline V gene has CDR1 SGHRS and CDR2 YFSETQ. The CDR3 sequence is 15 residues long. V was cut by 1 base and J by 3 bases, with 11 bases left in between. In nucleotides, the CDR3 is TGCGCCAGCAGCTTGAGCCAGGGGATCTACAATGAGCAGTTCTTC. It translates to CASSLSQGIYNEQFF.

This clonotype was counted many times. The chain links TRBV7-2 to TRBJ2-5; 11 bases map to TRBD2. This CDR3 region has 14 residues. J was trimmed by 4 bases and V by 5 bases; bases with no gene match: 3. CDR1 SGHTA and CDR2 FQGNSA come from the germline V gene. The CDR3 DNA reads as TGTGCCAGCAGCCGCGGACTAGCGGGAGAGACCCAGTACTTC. It specifies CASSRGLAGETQYF.

The sample holds a few counts of this clonotype. The rearrangement links TRBV10-3 to TRBJ1-5; a weak D match, TRBD1 (6 bases). Germline-derived CDR1 and CDR2 are ENHRY and SYGVKD. This CDR3 contains 16 residues. With 0 bases removed from V and 4 bases from J, the gap between germline ends came to 13 bases. CDR3 bases: TGTGCCATCAGTGAGTCGGTTACAGGGATTAATCAGCCCCAGCATTTT. Protein sequence: CAISESVTGINQPQHF.

The CDR3 DNA is TGTGCCAGCAGCTTGGAAGGGACAGATTACTCCTACGAGCAGTACGTC. Its protein product is CASSLEGTDYSYEQYV. V is TRBV5-5 and J is TRBJ2-7, with 7 bases lining up with TRBD1. The CDR3 consists of 16 residues. CDR1 SGHKS and CDR2 YYEKEE come from the germline V gene (reference sequence). Losses at the gene ends were 0 bases for V and 0 bases for J; bases not matched to a gene: 6.

This clonotype showed up many times. The chain recombines TRBV9 with TRBJ2-5, with 9 bases aligning to TRBD2. Germline V gives CDR1 SGDLS, CDR2 YYNGEE. The CDR3 sequence is 15 residues long. V lost 3 bases and J lost 2; bases outside the gene matches: 5. CDR3 amino acids: CASSDGTSRQETQYF. CDR3 sequence (DNA): TGTGCCAGCAGCGACGGGACTAGCAGACAAGAGACCCAGTACTTC.